A single sample gave rise to the 21 T cell receptor beta chains below, sequenced in a study of CD8+ T cells in alopecia areata. Investigators isolated RNA and reverse transcribed it into cDNA to act as the sequencing template. Sequenced by immunoSEQ multiplex PCR; TCRdb stores in-frame clones only, minus some. The sample has about 220,000 clones, approximately 57% seen once. The treatment is: oral pan-JAK inhibitor, 5-10 mg twice daily. The specimen was CD4+ T cells sorted from blood, collected at week 4, from a patient treated with tofacitinib. All receptors come from a human donor with alopecia areata.

V gene TRBV7-3 combines with J gene TRBJ2-2; 8 bases align to TRBD2. The CDR3 is 16 amino acids. Germline V CDR1 and CDR2: SGHTA, FQGTGA. The V gene end was trimmed by 1 base and the J gene end by 4 bases; junction bases not matched to a gene: 5. CDR3 in DNA: TGTGCCAGCAGCTTAAGAGCGGGGGCGAGCACCGGGGAGCTGTTTTTT. Protein sequence: CASSLRAGASTGELFF. Based on the CDR3 plus reference TRBV7-3 and TRBJ2-2, the full variable domain is GAGVSQTPSNKVTEKGKYVELRCDPISGHTALYWYRQSLGQGPEFLIYFQGTGAADDSGLPNDRFFAVRPEGSVSTLKIQRTERGDSAVYLCASSLRAGASTGELFFGEGSRLTVL.

V is TRBV20-1 and J is TRBJ1-1; D gene unclear. From germline, CDR1 is DFQATT and CDR2 SNEGSKA (reference sequence). V gave up 5 bases and J gave up 0 bases, with 4 bases separating them. The CDR3 has 11 amino acids. DNA of the CDR3: TGCAGTGCTCTTATGAACACTGAAGCTTTCTTT. Its translation: CSALMNTEAFF.

The rearrangement joins TRBV19 to TRBJ2-5; D gene unclear. Germline V gives CDR1 LNHDA, CDR2 SQIVND (reference sequence). The CDR3 runs to 11 residues. Trimming removed 4 bases from V and 5 bases from J, with 5 bases in between. This chain's CDR3 is CASSRAETQYF. The CDR3, as DNA: TGTGCCAGTAGTAGGGCCGAGACCCAGTACTTC.

CDR3 coding DNA: TGTGCCAGCAGGGCCGAAGCCGGCACAGATACGCAGTATTTT. It specifies CASRAEAGTDTQYF. The chain recombines TRBV2 with TRBJ2-3; no clear D gene. The CDR3 runs to 14 residues. V was clipped by 6 bases and J by 1 base, with 11 bases between them. Germline CDR1 is SNHLY and CDR2 is FYNNEI.

The chain is built from TRBV2 and TRBJ1-1; D is undetermined. Per the germline V gene, CDR1 is SNHLY and CDR2 is FYNNEI. V lost 5 bases and J lost 1, with 2 bases in between. CDR3 length equals 11 residues. The CDR3 bases are TGTGCCAGCAGTTCGAACACTGAAGCTTTCTTT. It yields the protein CASSSNTEAFF. The whole variable domain, remainder taken from reference TRBV2 and TRBJ1-1, is EPEVTQTPSHQVTQMGQEVILRCVPISNHLYFYWYRQILGQKVEFLVSFYNNEISEKSEIFDDQFSVERPDGSNFTLKIRSTKLEDSAMYFCASSSNTEAFFGQGTRLTVV.

Written as DNA, the CDR3 is TGTGCCAGCAGTGTCCAGGGTGGATCACCCCTCCACTTT. This sequence encodes CASSVQGGSPLHF. The gene calls are TRBV6-6 and TRBJ1-6; tentatively, D is TRBD1 (5 bases). Between the trimmed V and J ends, which lost 5 bases and 10 bases, there was a span of 12 bases. The CDR3 loop spans 13 amino acids. The V gene's germline CDR1 is MNHNY and CDR2 SVGAGI (reference sequence).

CDR3 DNA sequence: TGTGCCAGCAGCTTACGACCTCCCCTTCCCTACGAGCAGTACTTC. Translation gives CASSLRPPLPYEQYF. The V gene is TRBV7-2, the J gene TRBJ2-7; no clear D gene. This CDR3 spans 15 amino acids. V shed 2 bases and J shed 2 bases, with 13 bases lying between them. Germline V lookup: CDR1 SGHTA, CDR2 FQGNSA.

The chain carries TRBV5-1 and TRBJ2-1, with 8 bases identical to TRBD1. The germline V gene has CDR1 SGHRS and CDR2 YFSETQ. CDR3 length equals 16 residues. V lost 6 bases and J lost 6; bases outside the gene matches: 14. This CDR3 reads CASIPRQGQGPNEQFF. CDR3 in DNA: TGCGCCAGCATACCCCGACAAGGACAGGGCCCCAATGAGCAGTTCTTC. Together with reference TRBV5-1 and TRBJ2-1, the CDR3 gives the full variable domain: KAGVTQTPRYLIKTRGQQVTLSCSPISGHRSVSWYQQTPGQGLQFLFEYFSETQRNKGNFPGRFSGRQFSNSRSEMNVSTLELGDSALYLCASIPRQGQGPNEQFFGPGTRLTVL.

The chain joins TRBV7-6 to TRBJ2-7; D ambiguous. Per the germline V gene, CDR1 is SGHVS and CDR2 is FNYEAQ. The CDR3 length is 13 residues. Trimming removed 1 base at V and 4 bases at J, with 8 bases between. The CDR3 loop is CASSLEAQYEQYF. The CDR3 region has the DNA TGTGCCAGCAGCTTAGAGGCGCAATACGAGCAGTACTTC.

This chain uses TRBV4-2 with TRBJ2-3; 8 bases align to TRBD2. This CDR3 has 16 residues. J was trimmed by 2 bases and V by 6 bases; bases with no gene match: 10. The germline V gene encodes CDR1 LGHNA and CDR2 YNFKEQ. The CDR3 loop is CASRNDISGVTDTQYF. The CDR3 DNA reads as TGTGCCAGCAGGAATGATATTAGCGGGGTCACAGATACGCAGTATTTT.

This clone turned up a few times. CDR3 sequence (DNA): TGTGCCAGTAGAGGGATCAATGAGCAGTTCTTC. Residues: CASRGINEQFF. V gene TRBV19 combines with J gene TRBJ2-1; the D is unclear. The CDR3 is 11 amino acids. The germline CDR1 and CDR2 sequences are LNHDA and SQIVND (reference sequence). V was shortened by 6 bases and J by 6 bases, with 6 bases between the two germline ends.

The rearrangement uses TRBV29-1 and TRBJ2-3, with D perhaps matching TRBD1 (6 bases). The CDR3 is 14 residues long. V shed 3 bases and J shed 2 bases, with 12 bases lying between them. Looked up from germline, CDR1 is SQVTM and CDR2 is ANQGSEA. The CDR3 coding sequence is TGCAGCGTTGATAGCTGGGACATCACAGATACGCAGTATTTT. Amino acid sequence: CSVDSWDITDTQYF.

The V gene is TRBV5-1, the J gene TRBJ2-1; TRBD2 might be the D (6 bases). CDR1 is SGHRS and CDR2 is YFSETQ in the germline V gene. V was pared by 2 bases and J by 4 bases, with 10 bases between. The CDR3 has 14 residues. DNA of the CDR3: TGCGCCAGCAGCTTCGGGGGAACTTACAATGAGCAGTTCTTC. Amino acid sequence: CASSFGGTYNEQFF.

The chain is built from TRBV4-3 and TRBJ2-7; no firm D call. Germline assignment: CDR1 LGHNA and CDR2 YSLEER. The CDR3 extends over 14 amino acids. V lost 0 bases and J lost 0, with 6 bases in between. The DNA for the CDR3 is TGCGCCAGCAGCCAAGATCAAAGCTCCTACGAGCAGTACTTC. The encoded protein is CASSQDQSSYEQYF.

At least ten counts were recorded for this clone. The chain links TRBV28 to TRBJ2-7, with 9 bases matching TRBD1. Germline V CDR1 and CDR2: MDHEN, SYDVKM. The length of the CDR3 is 16 residues. V gave up 4 bases and J gave up 2 bases; unmatched junction bases: 9. The CDR3 DNA is TGTGCCAGCAGTTCTTCCGGGACAGGGATCACCTACGAGCAGTACTTC. Translated: CASSSSGTGITYEQYF.

This rearrangement joins TRBV27 to TRBJ1-2, with D possibly TRBD1 on 5 matching bases. The V and J ends lost 4 bases and 1 base respectively, with 13 bases between them. This CDR3 contains 15 residues. Germline values: CDR1 MNHEY, CDR2 SMNVEV (reference sequence). DNA of the CDR3: TGTGCCAGCAGTTCGCATCGGGGGGGTAACTATGGCTACACCTTC. It encodes CASSSHRGGNYGYTF.

The J gene is TRBJ2-1, the V gene TRBV7-2, with 11 bases that match TRBD2. Germline V gene data show CDR1 as SGHTA and CDR2 as FQGNSA. The V and J ends lost 3 bases and 0 bases, in that order; junction bases with no gene match: 7. The CDR3 sequence is 18 residues long. The CDR3 spells CASSFTGLAGRSYNEQFF. As DNA, the CDR3 is TGTGCCAGCAGCTTCACCGGACTAGCGGGCCGCTCCTACAATGAGCAGTTCTTC.

V gene TRBV7-8 combines with J gene TRBJ1-5, with a weak D call TRBD1 (5 bases). There are 15 residues in the CDR3. Deletions cut 5 bases from V and 2 bases from J, with 13 bases between. Germline CDR1 and CDR2: SGHVS and FQNEAQ. The chain's CDR3 is CASSAPGLGNQPQHF. CDR3 coding DNA: TGTGCCAGCAGCGCACCGGGACTGGGCAATCAGCCCCAGCATTTT.

V is TRBV25-1 and J is TRBJ1-1; no reliable D call. The germline V gene has CDR1 MGHDK and CDR2 SYGVNS. The CDR3 contains 11 residues. Between the trimmed V and J ends, which lost 2 bases and 5 bases, there was a span of 3 bases. The CDR3 bases are TGTGCCAGCAGTGAAGTGACTGAAGCTTTCTTT. It codes for CASSEVTEAFF.

This rearrangement joins TRBV30 to TRBJ1-1; 8 bases are a match to TRBD1. The CDR3 has 15 amino acids. Trimming removed 2 bases from V and 4 bases from J; junction bases left unmatched: 9. In germline, CDR1 is GTSNPN, CDR2 SVGIG (reference sequence). The CDR3 spells CAWSPQDRVSTEAFF. The CDR3 bases are TGTGCCTGGAGTCCCCAGGACAGGGTTAGCACTGAAGCTTTCTTT.

A remark on this clone: The DNA is omitted, as the CDR3 cannot be located on it reliably, and the CDR3 follows TCRdb's listing. The chain has TRBV29-1 and TRBJ2-2; no DNA check was done on the table's D call, TRBD2. The CDR3 is 13 residues long, counting both termini. Germline assignment: CDR1 SQVTM and CDR2 ANQGSEA. CDR3 sequence: CSVGHLRAGELFF.